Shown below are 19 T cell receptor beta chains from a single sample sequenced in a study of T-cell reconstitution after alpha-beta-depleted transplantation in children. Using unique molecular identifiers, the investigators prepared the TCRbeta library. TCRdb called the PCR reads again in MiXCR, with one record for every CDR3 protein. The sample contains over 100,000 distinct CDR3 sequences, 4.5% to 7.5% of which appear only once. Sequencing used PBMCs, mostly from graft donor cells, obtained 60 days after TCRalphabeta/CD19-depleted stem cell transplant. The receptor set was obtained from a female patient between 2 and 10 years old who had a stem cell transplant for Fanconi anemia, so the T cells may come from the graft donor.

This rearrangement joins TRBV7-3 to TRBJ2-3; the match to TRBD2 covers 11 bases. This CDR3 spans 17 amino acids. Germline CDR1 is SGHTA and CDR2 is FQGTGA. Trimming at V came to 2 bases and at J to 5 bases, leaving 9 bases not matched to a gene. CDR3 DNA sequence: TGTGCCAGCAGCTTATGGGTCCCCGGGACTAGCGGAGATACGCAGTATTTT. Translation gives CASSLWVPGTSGDTQYF.

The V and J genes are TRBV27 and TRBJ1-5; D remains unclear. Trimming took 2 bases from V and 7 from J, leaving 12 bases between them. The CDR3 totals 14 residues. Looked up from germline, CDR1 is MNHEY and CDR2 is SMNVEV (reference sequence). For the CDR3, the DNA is TGTGCCAGCAGTTTACAGTCAGGTCTACAGCCCCAGCATTTT. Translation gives CASSLQSGLQPQHF.

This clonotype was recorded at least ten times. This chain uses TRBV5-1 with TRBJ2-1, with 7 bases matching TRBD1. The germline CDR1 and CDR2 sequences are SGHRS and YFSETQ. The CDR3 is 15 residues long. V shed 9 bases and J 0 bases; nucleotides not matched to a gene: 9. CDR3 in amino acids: CATAVRDSSYNEQFF. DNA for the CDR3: TGCGCCACCGCCGTCCGGGACAGCTCCTACAATGAGCAGTTCTTC. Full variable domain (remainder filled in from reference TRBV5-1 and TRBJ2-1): KAGVTQTPRYLIKTRGQQVTLSCSPISGHRSVSWYQQTPGQGLQFLFEYFSETQRNKGNFPGRFSGRQFSNSRSEMNVSTLELGDSALYLCATAVRDSSYNEQFFGPGTRLTVL.

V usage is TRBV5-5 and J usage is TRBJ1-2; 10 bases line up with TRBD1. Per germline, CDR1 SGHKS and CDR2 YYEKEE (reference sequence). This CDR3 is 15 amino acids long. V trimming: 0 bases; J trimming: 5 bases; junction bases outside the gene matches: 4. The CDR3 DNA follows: TGTGCCAGCAGCTTGGCCGGACAGGGGGGGTATGGCTACACCTTC. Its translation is CASSLAGQGGYGYTF.

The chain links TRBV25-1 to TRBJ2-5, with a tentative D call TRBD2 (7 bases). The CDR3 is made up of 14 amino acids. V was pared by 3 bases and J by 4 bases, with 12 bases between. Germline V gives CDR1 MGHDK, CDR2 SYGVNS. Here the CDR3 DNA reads TGTGCCAGCAGTGATGCGGGGGCATCAGAGACCCAGTACTTC. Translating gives CASSDAGASETQYF.

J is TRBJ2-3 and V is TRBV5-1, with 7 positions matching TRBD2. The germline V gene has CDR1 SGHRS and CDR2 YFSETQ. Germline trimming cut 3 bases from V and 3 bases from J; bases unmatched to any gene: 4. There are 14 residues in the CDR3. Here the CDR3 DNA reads TGCGCCAGCAGCTCCAGCGGGGCTACAGATACGCAGTATTTT. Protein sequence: CASSSSGATDTQYF. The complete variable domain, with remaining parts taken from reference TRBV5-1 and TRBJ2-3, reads KAGVTQTPRYLIKTRGQQVTLSCSPISGHRSVSWYQQTPGQGLQFLFEYFSETQRNKGNFPGRFSGRQFSNSRSEMNVSTLELGDSALYLCASSSSGATDTQYFGPGTRLTVL.

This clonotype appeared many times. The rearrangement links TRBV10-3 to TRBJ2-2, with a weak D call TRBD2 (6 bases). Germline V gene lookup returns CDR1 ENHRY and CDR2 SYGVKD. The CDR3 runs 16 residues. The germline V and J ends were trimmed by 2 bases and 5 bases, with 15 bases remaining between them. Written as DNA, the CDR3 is TGTGCCATCAGTGAGAAGGCGACGGGACTGACCGGGGAGCTGTTTTTT. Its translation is CAISEKATGLTGELFF.

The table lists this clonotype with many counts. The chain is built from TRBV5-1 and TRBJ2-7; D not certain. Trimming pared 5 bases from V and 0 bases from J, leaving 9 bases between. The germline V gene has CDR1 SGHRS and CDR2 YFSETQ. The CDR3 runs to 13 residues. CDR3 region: CASRIRSSYEQYF. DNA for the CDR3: TGCGCCAGCAGAATACGGAGCTCCTACGAGCAGTACTTC.

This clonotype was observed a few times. CDR3 DNA: TGTGCCAGCAGTTCCCACAGGGGAAACTATGGCTACACCTTC. It is translated as CASSSHRGNYGYTF. The rearrangement links TRBV12-3 or TRBV12-4 to TRBJ1-2, with 7 bases lining up with TRBD1. V gave up 4 bases and J gave up 2 bases; unmatched junction bases: 4. The CDR3 contains 14 residues.

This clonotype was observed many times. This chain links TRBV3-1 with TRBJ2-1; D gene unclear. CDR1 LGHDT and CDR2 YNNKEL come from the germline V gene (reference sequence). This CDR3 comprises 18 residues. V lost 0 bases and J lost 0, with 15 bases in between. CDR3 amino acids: CASSQDWLWAVSYNEQFF. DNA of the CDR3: TGTGCCAGCAGCCAAGATTGGCTCTGGGCGGTCTCCTACAATGAGCAGTTCTTC.

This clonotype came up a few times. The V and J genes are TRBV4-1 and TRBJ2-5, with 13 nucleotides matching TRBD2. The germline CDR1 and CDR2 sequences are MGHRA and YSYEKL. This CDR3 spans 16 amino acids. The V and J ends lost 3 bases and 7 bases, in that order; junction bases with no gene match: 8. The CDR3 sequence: CASSQLPGLAGRTQYF. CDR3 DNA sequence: TGCGCCAGCAGCCAGTTACCGGGACTAGCGGGACGGACCCAGTACTTC.

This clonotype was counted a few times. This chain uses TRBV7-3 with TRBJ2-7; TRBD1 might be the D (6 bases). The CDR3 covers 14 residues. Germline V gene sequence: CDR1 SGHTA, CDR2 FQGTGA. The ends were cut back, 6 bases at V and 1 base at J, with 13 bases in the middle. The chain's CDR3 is CASRYRDISYEQYF. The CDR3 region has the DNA TGTGCCAGCAGGTACCGGGACATTTCCTACGAGCAGTACTTC.

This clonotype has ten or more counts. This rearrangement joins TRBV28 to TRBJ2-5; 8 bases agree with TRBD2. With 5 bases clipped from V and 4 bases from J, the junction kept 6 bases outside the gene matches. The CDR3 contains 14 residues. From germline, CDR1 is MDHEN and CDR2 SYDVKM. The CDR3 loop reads CASSPSREVETQYF. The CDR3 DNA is TGTGCCAGCAGTCCCTCGCGGGAGGTAGAGACCCAGTACTTC.

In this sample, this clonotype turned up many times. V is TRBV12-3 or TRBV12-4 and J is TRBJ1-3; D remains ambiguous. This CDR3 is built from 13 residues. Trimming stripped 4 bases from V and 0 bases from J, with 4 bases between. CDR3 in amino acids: CASSSGSGNTIYF. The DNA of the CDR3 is TGTGCCAGCAGTTCCGGCTCTGGAAACACCATATATTTT.

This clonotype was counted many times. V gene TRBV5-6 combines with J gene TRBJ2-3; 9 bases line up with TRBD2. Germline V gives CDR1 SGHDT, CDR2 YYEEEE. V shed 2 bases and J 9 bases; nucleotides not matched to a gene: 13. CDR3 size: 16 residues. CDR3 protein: CASSFIVGLALRTQYF. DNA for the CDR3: TGTGCCAGCAGCTTCATAGTGGGACTAGCTTTAAGGACGCAGTATTTT. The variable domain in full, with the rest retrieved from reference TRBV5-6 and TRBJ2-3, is DAGVTQSPTHLIKTRGQQVTLRCSPKSGHDTVSWYQQALGQGPQFIFQYYEEEERQRGNFPDRFSGHQFPNYSSELNVNALLLGDSALYLCASSFIVGLALRTQYFGPGTRLTVL.

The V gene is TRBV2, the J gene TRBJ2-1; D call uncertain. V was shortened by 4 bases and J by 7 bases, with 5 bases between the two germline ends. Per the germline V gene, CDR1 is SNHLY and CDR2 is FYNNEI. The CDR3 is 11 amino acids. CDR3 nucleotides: TGTGCCAGCAGTGCCGCAAATGAGCAGTTCTTC. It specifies CASSAANEQFF.

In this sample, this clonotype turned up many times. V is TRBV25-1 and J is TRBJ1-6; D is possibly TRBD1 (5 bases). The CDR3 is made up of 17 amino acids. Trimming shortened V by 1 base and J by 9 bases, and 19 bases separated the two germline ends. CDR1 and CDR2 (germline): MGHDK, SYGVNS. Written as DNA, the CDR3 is TGTGCCAGCAGTGAATTCTTGAGGGCGGAGGGGTCTTCACCCCTCCACTTT. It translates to CASSEFLRAEGSSPLHF.

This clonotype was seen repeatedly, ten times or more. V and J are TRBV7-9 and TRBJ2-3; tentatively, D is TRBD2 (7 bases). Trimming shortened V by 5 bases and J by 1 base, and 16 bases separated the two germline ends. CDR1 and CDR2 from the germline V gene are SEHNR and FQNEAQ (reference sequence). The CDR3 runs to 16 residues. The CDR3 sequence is CASSPSSGGRTDTQYF. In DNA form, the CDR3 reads TGTGCCAGCAGCCCTTCGTCGGGGGGCCGCACAGATACGCAGTATTTT.

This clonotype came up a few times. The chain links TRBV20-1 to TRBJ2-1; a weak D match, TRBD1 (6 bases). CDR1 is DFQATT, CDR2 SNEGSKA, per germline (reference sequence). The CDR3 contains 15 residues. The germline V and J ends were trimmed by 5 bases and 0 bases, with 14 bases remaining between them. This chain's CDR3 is CSAASRGSSYNEQFF. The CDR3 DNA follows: TGCAGTGCTGCTTCTAGGGGGAGCTCCTACAATGAGCAGTTCTTC.